This T cell receptor (beta chain) emerged from a study of metastatic and nonmetastatic thyroid tumors (dated by TCRdb to about 2020). Regarding the complete study: Repertoires were compared across peripheral blood and tumor or nodule tissue samples from malignant and benign thyroid patients. The paper's findings and limits, for the study overall: In both blood and tumor samples, malignant tumors were reported to have significantly higher TCR beta diversity than benign nodules.

The library was made by PCR. Sequencing used an Illumina HiSeq 4000. High-throughput sequencing was used to profile the TCR beta-chain CDR3 region of every patient. Under the source paper's analysis protocol: Drawing on CDR3 differences between clinicopathological groups, the researchers built a classifier meant to tell apart patients with distant-metastatic papillary thyroid cancer. The Shannon index was used to assess repertoire diversity, and the Morisita-Horn index was used to assess tumor-blood repertoire similarity. TCRdb ran its own pipeline on the public reads, namely fastp trimming at Q25 and MiXCR clone calling, and kept in-frame beta chains. TCRdb assigned the V and J calls; the authors' analysis was not used. The sample table contains about 40,000 clones; only one count was recorded for roughly 12% of them. The leading ten clones occupy 8% to 9.5% of the sample. As encoded in the germline V gene, CDR1 is SGHRS while CDR2 is YFSETQ. From cysteine to phenylalanine, the CDR3 is 16 amino acids long. The DNA shown is the 48-base CDR3, in frame from base 1. After removal of 0 bases from V and 2 bases from J, the junction retains 7 bases not matched to a gene.

No patient had received any treatment before thyroid surgery. The study retrospectively analysed patient clinical samples collected from about 2012 to 2019 using T-cell receptor beta sequencing. At least ten counts were recorded for this clone. Its antigen remains unidentified. There are no base qualities to consult, and no much larger clone falls within one base. The rearranged chain carries TRBV5-1 and TRBJ2-7; TRBD1 agrees with 8 junctional bases. The sample comprised blood. The TCR comes from a female donor with papillary thyroid cancer or a benign thyroid nodule (not recorded which). Some clones in this sample may be carry-over from other donors' samples. This receptor carries the CDR3 CASSLAGGQATYEQYF. DNA sequence: TGCGCCAGCAGCTTGGCCGGGGGACAGGCAACCTACGAGCAGTACTTC.